The 15 T cell receptor beta chains below all came from one sample that was sequenced in a study of cytomegalovirus exposure and HLA in healthy donors. Profiling relied on immunoSEQ multiplex PCR, and the TCRdb table lists in-frame clones only, not all of them. The repertoire includes roughly 120,000 clones, roughly 87% of them detected once, and approximately 1.9% sits in the top ten. Sequenced sample: PBMCs. The receptors come from a woman aged 18 to 35 in good health and CMV-seronegative.

This clone was seen once. This chain uses TRBV5-1 with TRBJ1-5; 10 bases map to TRBD1. Losses at the gene ends were 0 bases for V and 5 bases for J; bases not matched to a gene: 5. The CDR3 is made up of 16 amino acids. Germline V gene sequence: CDR1 SGHRS, CDR2 YFSETQ. The DNA for the CDR3 is TGCGCCAGCAGCTTGGGGACAGGGGGAGGCCATCAGCCCCAGCATTTT. Encoded protein: CASSLGTGGGHQPQHF.

The chain links TRBV6-6 to TRBJ1-5, with no clear D. The V gene lost 7 bases and the J gene lost 7 bases, with 11 bases spanning the gap. There are 12 residues in the CDR3. From germline, CDR1 is MNHNY and CDR2 SVGAGI (reference sequence). CDR3 nucleotide sequence: TGTGCCAGCACCCCCGGGAACCAGCCCCAGCATTTT. Encoded protein: CASTPGNQPQHF.

CDR3 DNA: TGTGCCAGCAGCTTGGCTGGCGGTCAGCCCCAGCATTTT. Translating gives CASSLAGGQPQHF. The chain employs TRBV5-4 and TRBJ1-5; D uncertain. The CDR3 consists of 13 residues. V lost 0 bases and J 6 bases, leaving 7 bases between the germline ends. Germline loops: CDR1 SGHNT, CDR2 YYREEE (reference sequence).

The rearrangement joins TRBV6-1 to TRBJ2-3; 10 nucleotides match TRBD1. J gave up 0 bases and V 3 bases, and 9 bases lay outside the gene matches. This CDR3 has 18 residues. CDR1 and CDR2 from the germline V gene are MNHNS and SASEGT. In DNA form, the CDR3 reads TGTGCCAGCAGTGACAAACTGCGACAGGGGGCCAGCACAGATACGCAGTATTTT. Translating gives CASSDKLRQGASTDTQYF.

The CDR3 DNA is TGCGCCAGCAGCTTGCTCGACCCGGGTTCGACCGGGGAGCTGTTTTTT. It is translated as CASSLLDPGSTGELFF. The genes are TRBV5-1 and TRBJ2-2; D is unresolved. V dropped 1 base and J dropped 5 bases, with 15 bases sitting between them. This CDR3 contains 16 residues. The V gene's germline CDR1 is SGHRS and CDR2 YFSETQ.

A single count supports this clone. The chain employs TRBV7-2 and TRBJ1-2; 8 bases map to TRBD1. Germline assignment: CDR1 SGHTA and CDR2 FQGNSA. This CDR3 is built from 13 residues. The J segment lost 8 bases and the V segment lost 4 bases, leaving 6 bases of the junction unmatched. CDR3 DNA: TGTGCCAGCAGCTCGACAGGGGATGGAGGCTACACCTTC. Translation: CASSSTGDGGYTF.

This chain links TRBV7-2 with TRBJ2-2; D is unclear. V was shortened by 7 bases and J by 4 bases, with 22 bases between the two germline ends. Germline values: CDR1 SGHTA, CDR2 FQGNSA. The CDR3 is 17 residues long. In nucleotides, the CDR3 is TGTGCCAGCACCGCCCTGAGATCACCGCGGAGCACCGGGGAGCTGTTTTTT. Its translation: CASTALRSPRSTGELFF. Full variable domain (rest looked up from reference TRBV7-2 and TRBJ2-2): GAGVSQSPSNKVTEKGKDVELRCDPISGHTALYWYRQSLGQGLEFLIYFQGNSAPDKSGLPSDRFSAERTGGSVSTLTIQRTQQEDSAVYLCASTALRSPRSTGELFFGEGSRLTVL.

The CDR3 sequence: CASSSRRLAFTGELFF. The CDR3 region has the DNA TGTGCCAGCAGCTCTCGTAGGCTAGCTTTCACCGGGGAGCTGTTTTTT. This chain connects TRBV13 to TRBJ2-2, with D maybe TRBD2 (5 bases). The CDR3 extends over 16 amino acids. The germline CDR1 and CDR2 sequences are PRHDT and FYEKMQ (reference sequence). V was shortened by 4 bases and J by 4 bases, with 16 bases between the two germline ends. The complete variable domain, with remaining parts taken from reference TRBV13 and TRBJ2-2, reads AAGVIQSPRHLIKEKRETATLKCYPIPRHDTVYWYQQGPGQDPQFLISFYEKMQSDKGSIPDRFSAQQFSDYHSELNMSSLELGDSALYFCASSSRRLAFTGELFFGEGSRLTVL.

CDR3 loop: CASSELLSSSNTGELFF. The DNA for the CDR3 is TGTGCCAGCAGTGAACTCCTGAGTTCGAGTAACACCGGGGAGCTGTTTTTT. The rearrangement uses TRBV2 and TRBJ2-2; D remains unclear. Germline V gives CDR1 SNHLY, CDR2 FYNNEI. This CDR3 has 17 residues. Trimming took 2 bases from V and 2 from J, leaving 15 bases between them.

This clone was detected a few times. The chain uses TRBV7-6 and TRBJ2-5, with D tentatively TRBD2 (7 bases). CDR1 is SGHVS and CDR2 is FNYEAQ in the germline V gene. V was cut by 5 bases and J by 5 bases, with 12 bases left in between. The CDR3 length is 13 residues. This CDR3 is CASSRTRGETQYF. DNA of the CDR3: TGTGCCAGCAGCCGGACTAGGGGGGAGACCCAGTACTTC.

This clone showed up just once. The chain recombines TRBV6-5 with TRBJ2-7; no clear D. This CDR3 has 12 amino acids. Germline-derived CDR1 and CDR2 are MNHEY and SVGAGI. Trimming stripped 0 bases from V and 7 bases from J, with 7 bases between. The CDR3 loop is CASSYSRSEQYF. In DNA, the CDR3 is TGTGCCAGCAGTTACTCTCGGAGTGAGCAGTACTTC.

This chain links TRBV2 with TRBJ2-7; weak D call: TRBD1 (6 bases). The CDR3 is 13 residues long. Between the trimmed V and J ends, which lost 6 bases and 6 bases, there was a span of 15 bases. Germline assignment: CDR1 SNHLY and CDR2 FYNNEI. CDR3 coding DNA: TGTGCCAGCAGGGGGGAAAGGGGGAGCGAGCAGTACTTC. Translation gives CASRGERGSEQYF.

This rearrangement joins TRBV28 to TRBJ1-2; a weak D match, TRBD1 (6 bases). CDR3 size: 15 residues. The V gene's germline CDR1 is MDHEN and CDR2 SYDVKM. Trimming removed 8 bases from V and 7 bases from J, with 23 bases in between. CDR3 sequence reads: CASDPGGGAVSGYTF. Written as DNA, the CDR3 is TGTGCCAGCGACCCTGGGGGGGGCGCTGTTTCTGGCTACACCTTC.

The chain is built from TRBV2 and TRBJ1-4; 8 bases agree with TRBD1. Trimming cost V 6 bases and J 3 bases; bases outside gene matches: 3. This CDR3 contains 14 residues. Germline V gene sequence: CDR1 SNHLY, CDR2 FYNNEI. For the CDR3, the DNA is TGTGCCAGCAGCTCGGGACAGGCTAATGAAAAACTGTTTTTT. It yields the protein CASSSGQANEKLFF.

The chain has TRBV4-2 and TRBJ2-5, with TRBD1 as a possible D gene (6 bases). This CDR3 is 14 amino acids long. V lost 6 bases and J lost 5, with 16 bases in between. Germline V gene lookup returns CDR1 LGHNA and CDR2 YNFKEQ. This CDR3 is CASRRQGQGETQYF. CDR3 nucleotides: TGTGCCAGCAGGCGGCAGGGGCAGGGGGAGACCCAGTACTTC.